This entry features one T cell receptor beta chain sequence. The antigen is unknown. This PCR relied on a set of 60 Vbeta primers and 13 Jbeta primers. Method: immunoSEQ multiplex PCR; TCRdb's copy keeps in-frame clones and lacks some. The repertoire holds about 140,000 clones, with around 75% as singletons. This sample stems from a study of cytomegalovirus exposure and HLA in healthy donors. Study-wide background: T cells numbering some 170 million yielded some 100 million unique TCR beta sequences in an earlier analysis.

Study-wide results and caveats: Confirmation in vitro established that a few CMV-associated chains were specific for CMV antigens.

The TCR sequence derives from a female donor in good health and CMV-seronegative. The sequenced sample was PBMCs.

The CDR3 DNA sequence: TGCGCCAGCAGCCAAGTAGCAGGGTTAAGCTATGGCTACACCTTC. Protein sequence: CASSQVAGLSYGYTF. V gene TRBV4-3 combines with J gene TRBJ1-2; D perhaps matches TRBD1 (5 bases). This CDR3 is built from 15 residues. Germline loops: CDR1 LGHNA, CDR2 YSLEER. V shed 1 base and J shed 4 bases, with 13 bases lying between them.